The 17 T cell receptor beta chains presented below share a single source sample, sequenced in a study of T-cell reconstitution after alpha-beta-depleted transplantation in children. Preparation of the TCRbeta library was carried out with unique molecular identifiers. In TCRdb, the PCR reads were re-called with MiXCR into one record per CDR3 protein. In the table there are 800,000 to 1,000,000 distinct CDR3 sequences, 25% to 35% of which are singletons. Source: PBMCs, mostly from graft donor cells, taken 360 days after TCRalphabeta/CD19-depleted stem cell transplant. The receptors originated from a boy under two years old who had a stem cell transplant for SCID, so the T cells may come from the graft donor.

The genes are TRBV6-1 and TRBJ1-2; the D is unclear. CDR1 MNHNS and CDR2 SASEGT come from the germline V gene. This CDR3 has 15 residues. With 6 bases removed from V and 4 bases from J, the gap between germline ends came to 18 bases. CDR3: CASSPPQGSLYGYTF. CDR3 coding DNA: TGTGCCAGCAGCCCCCCCCAAGGGTCCCTCTATGGCTACACCTTC.

The rearrangement joins TRBV29-1 to TRBJ2-1, with 11 bases that match TRBD2. Germline V lookup: CDR1 SQVTM, CDR2 ANQGSEA. V shed 8 bases, J shed 5 bases, and the junction held 14 bases outside the gene matches. The CDR3 loop spans 16 amino acids. The CDR3 region is CSTHLLAGGIDNEQFF. For the CDR3, the DNA is TGCAGCACTCACCTCCTAGCGGGGGGAATTGACAATGAGCAGTTCTTC.

The rearrangement joins TRBV7-2 to TRBJ1-1; maybe TRBD1 (5 bases). The CDR3 is 15 residues long. V lost 6 bases and J lost 1, with 15 bases in between. Germline CDR1 SGHTA, CDR2 FQGNSA. This chain's CDR3 is CASSYQGPPNTEAFF. The CDR3 DNA follows: TGTGCCAGCAGTTACCAGGGACCCCCGAACACTGAAGCTTTCTTT. Combining the CDR3 with reference TRBV7-2 and TRBJ1-1 gives the whole variable domain GAGVSQSPSNKVTEKGKDVELRCDPISGHTALYWYRQSLGQGLEFLIYFQGNSAPDKSGLPSDRFSAERTGGSVSTLTIQRTQQEDSAVYLCASSYQGPPNTEAFFGQGTRLTVV.

The chain links TRBV7-2 to TRBJ2-3, with D unresolved. Trimming left V 5 bases short and J 0 bases short, with 12 bases between. This CDR3 spans 15 amino acids. Germline V gene lookup returns CDR1 SGHTA and CDR2 FQGNSA. CDR3 sequence reads: CASSPVGSSTDTQYF. The CDR3 nucleotides are TGTGCCAGCAGCCCTGTGGGGTCTAGCACAGATACGCAGTATTTT.

This clonotype has ten or more counts. V usage is TRBV28 and J usage is TRBJ2-7, with D perhaps given as TRBD1 or TRBD2 (5 bases each). The CDR3 length is 12 residues. From germline, CDR1 is MDHEN and CDR2 SYDVKM. Trimming removed 7 bases at V and 7 bases at J, with 14 bases between. CDR3: CASTSGPLEQYF. The CDR3 nucleotides read TGTGCCAGCACCTCGGGACCCTTGGAGCAGTACTTC.

The rearrangement links TRBV6-5 to TRBJ2-7, with D unclear. Deletions cut 3 bases from V and 6 bases from J, with 18 bases between. This CDR3 contains 15 residues. Germline loops: CDR1 MNHEY, CDR2 SVGAGI. The CDR3 DNA follows: TGTGCCAGCAGTTATCTTCGGCAGTCAGCCCTCGAGCAGTACTTC. It translates to CASSYLRQSALEQYF.

V usage is TRBV12-3 or TRBV12-4 and J usage is TRBJ2-1; unclear D gene. The V gene lost 7 bases and the J gene lost 7 bases, with 17 bases spanning the gap. The CDR3 length is 14 residues. The CDR3 loop is CASKDGLARNEQFF. The CDR3 DNA follows: TGTGCCAGCAAGGACGGGTTAGCAAGGAATGAGCAGTTCTTC.

V and J are TRBV3-1 and TRBJ2-7; tentatively, D is TRBD2 (7 bases). The CDR3 has 17 amino acids. Germline-derived CDR1 and CDR2 are LGHDT and YNNKEL (reference sequence). Deletions cut 4 bases from V and 1 base from J, with 20 bases between. CDR3 DNA: TGTGCCAGCAGCCCCCGGAGGCGGGGGCCCTTTTCCTACGAGCAGTACTTC. Translated, it gives CASSPRRRGPFSYEQYF.

The rearrangement uses TRBV3-1 and TRBJ2-1, with 8 bases fitting TRBD2. V shed 0 bases and J 0 bases; nucleotides not matched to a gene: 7. Germline values: CDR1 LGHDT, CDR2 YNNKEL (reference sequence). CDR3 length: 18 residues. The CDR3 nucleotides read TGTGCCAGCAGCCAAGATCGGCTAGCGGGCGTCTCCTACAATGAGCAGTTCTTC. It yields the protein CASSQDRLAGVSYNEQFF.

This clonotype was picked up one time. The chain links TRBV7-2 to TRBJ2-7; no clear D gene. Germline values: CDR1 SGHTA, CDR2 FQGNSA. The length of the CDR3 is 13 residues. The V gene lost 3 bases and the J gene lost 0 bases, with 6 bases spanning the gap. For the CDR3, the DNA is TGTGCCAGCAGCTTTCCCGCCTCCTACGAGCAGTACTTC. Translating it yields CASSFPASYEQYF. The full variable domain, completed using reference TRBV7-2 and TRBJ2-7, is GAGVSQSPSNKVTEKGKDVELRCDPISGHTALYWYRQSLGQGLEFLIYFQGNSAPDKSGLPSDRFSAERTGGSVSTLTIQRTQQEDSAVYLCASSFPASYEQYFGPGTRLTVT.

This clonotype was observed a few times. CDR3 sequence reads: CASSYVTGSGNTIYF. The CDR3, as DNA: TGTGCCAGCAGTTACGTGACAGGATCTGGAAACACCATATATTTT. V is TRBV6-5 and J is TRBJ1-3, with D possibly matching TRBD1 (6 bases). CDR1 is MNHEY, CDR2 SVGAGI, per germline. Between the trimmed V and J ends, which lost 2 bases and 1 base, there was a span of 9 bases. The CDR3 has 15 amino acids.

The chain is built from TRBV5-1 and TRBJ1-1; possibly TRBD1 for D (6 bases). V was clipped by 4 bases and J by 7 bases, with 20 bases between them. The CDR3 extends over 15 amino acids. Germline V lookup: CDR1 SGHRS, CDR2 YFSETQ. The CDR3 is CASSGSGGAGGEAFF. In DNA form, the CDR3 reads TGCGCCAGCAGCGGATCCGGGGGCGCTGGAGGTGAAGCTTTCTTT. The full variable domain, rest sourced from reference TRBV5-1 and TRBJ1-1, is KAGVTQTPRYLIKTRGQQVTLSCSPISGHRSVSWYQQTPGQGLQFLFEYFSETQRNKGNFPGRFSGRQFSNSRSEMNVSTLELGDSALYLCASSGSGGAGGEAFFGQGTRLTVV.

The rearrangement links TRBV2 to TRBJ2-2, with D hard to call. The CDR3 contains 14 residues. Germline CDR1 is SNHLY and CDR2 is FYNNEI. V was pared by 10 bases and J by 5 bases, with 17 bases between. The CDR3 here is CANQPGRSTGELFF. DNA for the CDR3: TGTGCCAACCAACCGGGCCGGAGTACCGGGGAGCTGTTTTTT.

This clonotype was recorded a few times. J is TRBJ2-7 and V is TRBV4-1; D is uncertain. Germline V lookup: CDR1 MGHRA, CDR2 YSYEKL. The ends were cut back, 0 bases at V and 0 bases at J, with 12 bases in the middle. The CDR3 spans 16 residues. The CDR3 region is CASSQDLRSSSYEQYF. The DNA for the CDR3 is TGCGCCAGCAGCCAAGACCTACGATCCAGCTCCTACGAGCAGTACTTC.

The chain has TRBV12-3 or TRBV12-4 and TRBJ2-5; possible D gene TRBD1, 5 bases. The CDR3 loop spans 13 amino acids. Trimming removed 2 bases at V and 7 bases at J, with 11 bases between. Here the CDR3 DNA reads TGTGCCAGCAGTTTAAAGGACACCGCGACCCAGTACTTC. This gives the protein CASSLKDTATQYF.

V usage is TRBV20-1 and J usage is TRBJ1-1, with a weak D call TRBD1 (6 bases). There are 13 residues in the CDR3. The V gene's germline CDR1 is DFQATT and CDR2 SNEGSKA (reference sequence). V shed 3 bases and J shed 6 bases, with 14 bases lying between them. CDR3 sequence (DNA): TGCAGTGCTAGTAAGGGGGTAGATGCTGAAGCTTTCTTT. Its translation is CSASKGVDAEAFF.

J is TRBJ1-5 and V is TRBV19; D may be TRBD1 (5 bases). The CDR3 length is 13 residues. The ends were cut back, 8 bases at V and 4 bases at J, with 12 bases in the middle. Germline V CDR1 and CDR2: LNHDA, SQIVND (reference sequence). CDR3 residues: CASHPGRNQPQHF. CDR3 in DNA: TGTGCCAGTCATCCAGGGAGAAATCAGCCCCAGCATTTT.